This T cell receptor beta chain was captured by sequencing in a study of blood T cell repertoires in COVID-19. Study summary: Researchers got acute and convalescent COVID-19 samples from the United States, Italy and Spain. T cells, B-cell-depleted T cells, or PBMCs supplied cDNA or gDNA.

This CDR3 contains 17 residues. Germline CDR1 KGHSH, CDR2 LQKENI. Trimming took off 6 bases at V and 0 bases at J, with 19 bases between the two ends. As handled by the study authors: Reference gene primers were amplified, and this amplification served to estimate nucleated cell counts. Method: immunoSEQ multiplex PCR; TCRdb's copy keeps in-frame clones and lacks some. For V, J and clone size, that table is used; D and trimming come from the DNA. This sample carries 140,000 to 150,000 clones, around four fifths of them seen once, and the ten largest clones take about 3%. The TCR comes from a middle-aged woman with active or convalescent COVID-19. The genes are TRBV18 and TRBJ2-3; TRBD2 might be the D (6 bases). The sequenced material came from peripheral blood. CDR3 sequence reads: CASSRTPGSSSTDTQYF. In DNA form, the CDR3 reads TGTGCCAGCTCCCGAACCCCCGGGAGTTCTAGCACAGATACGCAGTATTTT.